Listed here are 24 T cell receptor beta chains from one sample, sequenced in a study of CD8 T cells in ankylosing spondylitis. In TCRdb, the 5' RACE reads were re-called with MiXCR into one record per CDR3 protein. The sample carries roughly 230,000 distinct CDR3 sequences, roughly 8.2% recorded once. The sequenced sample consisted of blood, either unsorted or a sorted T cell fraction (not recorded which). These receptors were taken from a female donor with ankylosing spondylitis or in good health (not recorded which).

This clonotype appeared many times. This chain connects TRBV29-1 to TRBJ2-1, with unresolved D. V dropped 7 bases and J dropped 10 bases, with 14 bases sitting between them. The CDR3 loop spans 11 amino acids. Germline V lookup: CDR1 SQVTM, CDR2 ANQGSEA. CDR3 sequence reads: CSAVPPREQFF. The DNA of the CDR3 is TGCAGCGCCGTACCCCCTAGGGAGCAGTTCTTC.

This clonotype was observed at least ten times. The V and J genes are TRBV7-2 and TRBJ2-7; possible D gene TRBD1, 6 bases. The CDR3 length is 15 residues. Germline V gene data show CDR1 as SGHTA and CDR2 as FQGNSA. The V end was cut by 4 bases, the J end by 3 bases, with 16 bases between. The CDR3 nucleotides are TGTGCCAGCAGCTCGAAACAGGGCGTTAACTACGAGCAGTACTTC. This gives the protein CASSSKQGVNYEQYF.

This clonotype was counted at least ten times. The V call is TRBV7-3, the J call TRBJ2-1; 11 positions match TRBD2. The CDR3 spans 15 residues. V trimming: 2 bases; J trimming: 6 bases; junction bases outside the gene matches: 3. CDR1 and CDR2 from the germline V gene are SGHTA and FQGTGA. The CDR3 DNA follows: TGTGCCAGCAGCTTACAGCTAGCGGGAGGCAATGAGCAGTTCTTC. Translated: CASSLQLAGGNEQFF.

This clonotype was observed many times. The chain links TRBV25-1 to TRBJ2-7; D gene uncertain. CDR1 is MGHDK and CDR2 is SYGVNS in the germline V gene. The ends were cut back, 7 bases at V and 3 bases at J, with 13 bases in the middle. The CDR3 runs to 13 residues. The CDR3 region is CASTSSRGYEQYF. The DNA for the CDR3 is TGTGCCAGCACCAGTTCCCGCGGCTACGAGCAGTACTTC.

The rearrangement uses TRBV10-3 and TRBJ2-1; D is unresolved. This CDR3 spans 11 amino acids. Trimming took 2 bases from V and 9 from J, leaving 5 bases between them. The V gene's germline CDR1 is ENHRY and CDR2 SYGVKD. DNA of the CDR3: TGTGCCATCAGTGAGGGGTTTGAGCAGTTCTTC. Amino acid sequence: CAISEGFEQFF.

This clonotype has a count of ten or more. CDR3 nucleotide sequence: TGCGCCAGCAGCTTGGAGGGCGCAATCGGTTCGACTGAAGCTTTCTTT. Amino acids: CASSLEGAIGSTEAFF. The chain is built from TRBV5-1 and TRBJ1-1; D gene unclear. The germline gives CDR1 SGHRS, CDR2 YFSETQ. This CDR3 spans 16 amino acids. With 0 bases removed from V and 5 bases from J, the gap between germline ends came to 17 bases. The whole variable domain, filled in from reference TRBV5-1 and TRBJ1-1, reads KAGVTQTPRYLIKTRGQQVTLSCSPISGHRSVSWYQQTPGQGLQFLFEYFSETQRNKGNFPGRFSGRQFSNSRSEMNVSTLELGDSALYLCASSLEGAIGSTEAFFGQGTRLTVV.

This clonotype was counted many times. V and J are TRBV16 and TRBJ2-7; D is uncertain. Germline V CDR1 and CDR2: KGHSY, FQNENV. V lost 3 bases and J 4 bases, leaving 7 bases between the germline ends. The length of the CDR3 is 12 residues. The CDR3 nucleotides are TGTGCCAGCAGCCAGAGGCTTTACGAGCAGTACTTC. Translating it yields CASSQRLYEQYF.

This clonotype was observed many times. The chain recombines TRBV5-1 with TRBJ2-7; TRBD2 matches 8 bases. Germline loops: CDR1 SGHRS, CDR2 YFSETQ. V lost 2 bases to trimming and J lost 7 bases; unmatched junction nucleotides: 2. CDR3 length equals 12 residues. In DNA, the CDR3 is TGCGCCAGCAGCTTCGAGCGGGAGGAGCAGTACTTC. Translating gives CASSFEREEQYF.

This clonotype was counted many times. This chain uses TRBV5-4 with TRBJ2-4; TRBD1 aligns across 8 bases. The CDR3 extends over 13 amino acids. With 4 bases clipped from V and 7 bases from J, the junction kept 4 bases outside the gene matches. Germline CDR1 and CDR2: SGHNT and YYREEE (reference sequence). In DNA form, the CDR3 reads TGTGCCAGCAGCCCGACAGGGGTTAACATTCAGTACTTC. Amino acid sequence: CASSPTGVNIQYF.

The table lists this clonotype with many counts. This rearrangement joins TRBV29-1 to TRBJ2-5; the D call may be TRBD1 or TRBD2 (5 bases each). The V and J ends lost 2 bases and 2 bases respectively, with 12 bases between them. CDR3 length equals 14 residues. From germline, CDR1 is SQVTM and CDR2 ANQGSEA. As DNA, the CDR3 is TGCAGCGTTGAATCCCCGGGGCAGCAAGAGACCCAGTACTTC. It encodes CSVESPGQQETQYF.

This clonotype was detected a few times. This chain joins TRBV7-2 and TRBJ2-2; 12 positions agree with TRBD1. CDR3 length: 16 amino acids. Germline V lookup: CDR1 SGHTA, CDR2 FQGNSA. Trimming removed 0 bases from V and 7 bases from J; junction bases left unmatched: 3. DNA for the CDR3: TGTGCCAGCAGCTTAGCGGGACAGGGGGCAGGCGGGGAGCTGTTTTTT. Protein product: CASSLAGQGAGGELFF.

This clonotype was observed a few times. This chain joins TRBV7-2 and TRBJ1-2; 7 nucleotides align to TRBD1. The CDR3 spans 16 residues. V gave up 1 base and J gave up 5 bases; unmatched junction bases: 10. Per the germline V gene, CDR1 is SGHTA and CDR2 is FQGNSA. CDR3 DNA: TGTGCCAGCAGCTTAGGGGCCCCGGGACAGATGTATGGCTACACCTTC. It is translated as CASSLGAPGQMYGYTF.

This clonotype was detected a few times. V is TRBV28 and J is TRBJ2-1; perhaps D is TRBD1 or TRBD2 (6 bases each). Germline V gene lookup returns CDR1 MDHEN and CDR2 SYDVKM. Deletions cut 7 bases from V and 5 bases from J, with 21 bases between. This CDR3 spans 16 amino acids. The CDR3 region is CASTQLGGGWDNEQFF. The CDR3, as DNA: TGTGCCAGCACCCAATTAGGGGGAGGATGGGACAATGAGCAGTTCTTC.

This clonotype was observed many times. The V call is TRBV20-1, the J call TRBJ2-3, with 7 positions matching TRBD2. This CDR3 is built from 13 residues. With V trimmed by 5 bases and J by 6 bases, 8 bases remained unmatched. The V gene's germline CDR1 is DFQATT and CDR2 SNEGSKA (reference sequence). CDR3 nucleotides: TGCAGTGCTGAAGCTTCCGGGGGGGATACGCAGTATTTT. Translation gives CSAEASGGDTQYF.

This clonotype was seen many times. Relative to the germline gene, one junction end is altered; a read error may explain this. The chain has TRBV5-1 and TRBJ2-7, with D possibly TRBD2 on 6 matching bases. This CDR3 is built from 14 residues. Germline V gene data show CDR1 as SGHRS and CDR2 as YFSETQ. The CDR3 nucleotides read TGCGCCAGCAGCTTGGGCGGGACCTCCGACGAGCAGTACTTC. Amino acid sequence: CASSLGGTSDEQYF.

This clonotype was counted many times. The chain is built from TRBV5-6 and TRBJ2-1; 7 bases fit TRBD2. Trimming removed 1 base from V and 3 bases from J; junction bases left unmatched: 4. This CDR3 has 15 residues. CDR1 is SGHDT and CDR2 is YYEEEE in the germline V gene. CDR3 residues: CASSLILADYNEQFF. In DNA form, the CDR3 reads TGTGCCAGCAGCTTGATCCTAGCGGACTACAATGAGCAGTTCTTC.

This clonotype came up many times. This sequence joins TRBV10-3 and TRBJ2-7; D call uncertain. The CDR3 has 11 amino acids. The germline CDR1 and CDR2 sequences are ENHRY and SYGVKD. Trimming cost V 6 bases and J 4 bases, with 7 bases left between them. CDR3 region: CAIRDNYEQYF. In DNA, the CDR3 is TGTGCCATCAGAGACAATTACGAGCAGTACTTC.

This clonotype was detected many times. The chain combines TRBV5-1 with TRBJ1-3; no clear D. The CDR3 extends over 13 amino acids. Trimming cost V 2 bases and J 4 bases, with 7 bases left between them. Looked up from germline, CDR1 is SGHRS and CDR2 is YFSETQ. CDR3 sequence: CASSLGPGNTIYF. The CDR3 region has the DNA TGCGCCAGCAGCTTAGGACCCGGAAACACCATATATTTT.

This clonotype was counted many times. This chain joins TRBV12-3 or TRBV12-4 and TRBJ2-1; D is uncertain. V shed 6 bases and J shed 6 bases, with 9 bases lying between them. The CDR3 loop spans 12 amino acids. This chain's CDR3 is CASRRYSNEQFF. The CDR3 region has the DNA TGTGCCAGCAGGCGTTACAGCAATGAGCAGTTCTTC.

This clonotype was seen at least ten times. The chain is built from TRBV12-3 or TRBV12-4 and TRBJ2-6; D is tentatively TRBD1 or TRBD2 (6 bases each). The CDR3 extends over 16 amino acids. The V end lost 5 bases, the J end lost 4 bases, and 15 bases lay between the germline ends. CDR3 sequence: CASSPRGGEGANVLTF. CDR3 sequence (DNA): TGTGCCAGCAGTCCCAGGGGCGGGGAGGGGGCCAACGTCCTGACTTTC.

This clonotype showed up many times. V and J are TRBV3-1 and TRBJ2-6; D is unresolved. Germline CDR1 LGHDT, CDR2 YNNKEL (reference sequence). The CDR3 length is 15 residues. V shed 4 bases and J shed 4 bases, with 11 bases lying between them. CDR3 bases: TGTGCCAGCAGCCCTCAGGTACGCGGGGCCAACGTCCTGACTTTC. Its protein is CASSPQVRGANVLTF. The full variable domain, completed using reference TRBV3-1 and TRBJ2-6, is DTAVSQTPKYLVTQMGNDKSIKCEQNLGHDTMYWYKQDSKKFLKIMFSYNNKELIINETVPNRFSPKSPDKAHLNLHINSLELGDSAVYFCASSPQVRGANVLTFGAGSRLTVL.

In this sample, this clonotype turned up many times. This chain links TRBV7-9 with TRBJ2-7; TRBD2 matches at 7 bases. CDR1 is SEHNR and CDR2 is FQNEAQ in the germline V gene (reference sequence). Germline trimming cut 4 bases from V and 6 bases from J; bases unmatched to any gene: 0. CDR3 size: 11 residues. In DNA, the CDR3 is TGTGCCAGCAGCTCTAGCGGCGAGCAGTACTTC. It encodes CASSSSGEQYF.

The sample holds many counts of this clonotype. The chain combines TRBV6-1 with TRBJ1-1; D gene ambiguous. The CDR3 runs 13 residues. Germline CDR1 reads MNHNS; CDR2 reads SASEGT. With 8 bases removed from V and 4 bases from J, the gap between germline ends came to 14 bases. CDR3 DNA sequence: TGTGCCAGCGGGGAAGGGCTGGCCACTGAAGCTTTCTTT. It is translated as CASGEGLATEAFF.

This clonotype has a count of ten or more. The chain is built from TRBV6-5 and TRBJ1-4; a possible D gene is TRBD1 (5 bases). Trimming removed 2 bases at V and 3 bases at J, with 7 bases between. This CDR3 is built from 14 residues. CDR1 is MNHEY and CDR2 is SVGAGI in the germline V gene. CDR3: CASSYGAANEKLFF. CDR3 DNA: TGTGCCAGCAGTTACGGGGCGGCTAATGAAAAACTGTTTTTT.